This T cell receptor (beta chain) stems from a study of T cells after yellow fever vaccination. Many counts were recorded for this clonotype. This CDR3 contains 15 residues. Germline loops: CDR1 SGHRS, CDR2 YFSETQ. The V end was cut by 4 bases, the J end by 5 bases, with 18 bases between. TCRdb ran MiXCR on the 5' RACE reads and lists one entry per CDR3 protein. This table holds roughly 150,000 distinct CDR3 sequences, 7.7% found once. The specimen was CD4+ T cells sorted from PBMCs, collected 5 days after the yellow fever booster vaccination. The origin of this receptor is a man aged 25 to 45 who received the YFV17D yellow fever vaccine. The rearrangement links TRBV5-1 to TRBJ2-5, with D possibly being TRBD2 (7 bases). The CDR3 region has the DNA TGCGCCAGCAGCCGCAACGCAGGGGAGGGCGAGACCCAGTACTTC. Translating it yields CASSRNAGEGETQYF.